The sequence of this T cell receptor beta chain was determined in a study of graft-versus-host responses after intestinal transplantation. The overall study: Induction using anti-thymocyte globulin, followed by tacrolimus and steroids for two to three years, was given to all recipients. Study-level findings and limits: Patients with graft-donor T cell macrochimerism had high graft-versus-host to host-versus-graft clonal ratios in allografts.

Plates contained approximately 200,000 CFSE-labeled responder cells and approximately 200,000 irradiated, violet-dye-labeled stimulator cells. After mixed lymphocyte reaction, dividing CD4+ and CD8+ responder T cells were sorted. This table comes from immunoSEQ multiplex PCR, and its TCRdb copy is limited to in-frame clones, with some not included. The sample contains 8,000 to 13,000 clones, around a third of which appear only once. V lost 1 base and J lost 5; bases outside the gene matches: 5. Germline V gives CDR1 SEHNR, CDR2 FQNEAQ (reference sequence). The CDR3 totals 15 residues. The sequencing used alloreactive CD8+ T cells from a mixed lymphocyte reaction culture, collected before intestinal transplant. Subset specified: CFSE-low proliferating T cells sorted from approximately 6-day pre-transplant mixed lymphocyte reaction (GvH or HvG direction). This receptor was taken from a human patient who received an intestinal transplant. J is TRBJ1-1 and V is TRBV7-9, with 9 nucleotides matching TRBD1. The CDR3 is CASSLEGTGRTEAFF. CDR3 nucleotides: TGTGCCAGCAGCTTAGAAGGGACAGGGCGGACTGAAGCTTTCTTT. The full variable domain, its missing parts supplied by reference TRBV7-9 and TRBJ1-1, is DTGVSQNPRHKITKRGQNVTFRCDPISEHNRLYWYRQTLGQGPEFLTYFQNEAQLEKSRLLSDRFSAERPKGSFSTLEIQRTEQGDSAMYLCASSLEGTGRTEAFFGQGTRLTVV.